The clone carrying this TCR beta chain has ten or more counts. Its antigen remains unidentified. The time point here: newly diagnosed GD, antithyroid drugs for less than 3 months. Construction of the TCR library relied on RNA isolated from PBMCs. The data derive from a study of regulatory T cells in long-lasting Graves disease. As for the study in general: Antithyroid drugs had been given to newly diagnosed Graves' patients for under 3 months. Broader study findings: The TCR repertoire of persistent Graves' patients was less diverse than that of newly diagnosed ones. Because few samples were included, accuracy may have been lower. Not thyroid tissue but only peripheral blood was studied.

TCR beta libraries were built with iRepertoire HTBI primers and Arm-PCR of CDR3 regions. TCRdb reanalysed the multiplex PCR reads using MiXCR and keeps one entry per CDR3 protein. The sample lists hundreds of thousands of distinct CDR3 sequences; 16% were seen once. These data also formed part of another study, on T cells in Graves' hyperthyroidism and ophthalmopathy.

This specimen consisted of peripheral blood mononuclear cells (PBMCs), obtained at new diagnosis, from a patient treated with antithyroid drugs. The clonotype was recovered from a woman aged 25 to 39 with Graves disease.

The CDR3 sequence: CASSFLTSGAQETQYF. The CDR3 DNA is TGTGCCAGCAGCTTCTTGACTAGCGGGGCACAAGAGACCCAGTACTTC. This chain joins TRBV5-6 and TRBJ2-5; the match to TRBD2 covers 11 bases. The CDR3 is 16 residues long. Germline V gene data show CDR1 as SGHDT and CDR2 as YYEEEE. The ends lost 2 bases at V and 2 bases at J; junction bases unmatched: 5.